The entry below gives a single T cell receptor beta chain sequence along with its context. Its specificity is unknown. This sample was taken from a study of memory CD4+ T cells and cytomegalovirus serostatus. Background on the study: This sample comes from healthy Belgian adults, about nine CMV seropositive, approximately 22 seronegative.

The sort gate was single viable CD3+CD4+CD8-CD45RO+ cells for memory CD4+ T cells. CMV serostatus came from serum IgG against pp150, pp28, p38, p52. Notes on the study in general: A US-trained random forest predicted CMV serostatus with median AUC around 0.9. Of 150 to 200 reported CMV TCRbeta sequences, some 70 were found in memory CD4+ repertoires.

Profiled with immunoSEQ multiplex PCR; TCRdb holds only in-frame clones, not every one. The table lists 40,000 to 55,000 clones, approximately 82% of them singletons. V lost 1 base and J 4 bases, leaving 11 bases between the germline ends. The V gene's germline CDR1 is KGHSH and CDR2 LQKENI. The CDR3 has 15 amino acids. The TCR sequence derives from an adult in good health and CMV-seropositive. Source material: memory CD4+ T cells from blood. This chain uses TRBV18 with TRBJ2-1; the D gene could be TRBD1 or TRBD2 (5 bases each). DNA for the CDR3: TGTGCCAGCTCACCACTCGGGGCCAAATACAATGAGCAGTTCTTC. This codes for CASSPLGAKYNEQFF.